This T cell receptor beta chain was profiled in a study of blood T cell repertoires in COVID-19. Trimming pared 9 bases from V and 6 bases from J, leaving 23 bases between. Per the germline V gene, CDR1 is KGHSH and CDR2 is LQKENI. The CDR3 consists of 15 residues. Measured with immunoSEQ multiplex PCR; TCRdb has only the in-frame clones, and not every one. The data hold a few hundred thousand clones, with around 87% observed a single time. This TCR derives from a woman in her seventies with active or convalescent COVID-19. The chain is built from TRBV18 and TRBJ1-1, with a possible D match to TRBD1 (5 bases). The sample was peripheral blood. As DNA, the CDR3 is TGTGCCAGTTCAACCCTCTCAGGGCCCGACCCTGAAGCTTTCTTT. Its translation: CASSTLSGPDPEAFF.